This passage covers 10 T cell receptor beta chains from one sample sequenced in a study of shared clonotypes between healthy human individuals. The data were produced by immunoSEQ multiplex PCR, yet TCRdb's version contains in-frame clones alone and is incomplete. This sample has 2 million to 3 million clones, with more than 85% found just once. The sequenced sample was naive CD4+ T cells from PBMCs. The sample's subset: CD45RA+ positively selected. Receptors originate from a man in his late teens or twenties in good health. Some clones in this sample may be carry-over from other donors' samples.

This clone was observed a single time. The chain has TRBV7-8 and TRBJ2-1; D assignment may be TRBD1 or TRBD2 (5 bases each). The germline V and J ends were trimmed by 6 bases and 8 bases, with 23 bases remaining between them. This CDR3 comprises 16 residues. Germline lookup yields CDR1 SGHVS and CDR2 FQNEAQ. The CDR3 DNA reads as TGTGCCAGCAGACAAGACACCGGGGCCGGGGTTGATGAGCAGTTCTTC. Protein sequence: CASRQDTGAGVDEQFF.

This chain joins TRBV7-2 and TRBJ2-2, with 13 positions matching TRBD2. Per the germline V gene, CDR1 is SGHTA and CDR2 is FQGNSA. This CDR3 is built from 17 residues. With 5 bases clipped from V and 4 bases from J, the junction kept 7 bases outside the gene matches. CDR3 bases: TGTGCCAGCAGCCTAGGACTAGCGGGAGTGGTCACCGGGGAGCTGTTTTTT. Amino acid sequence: CASSLGLAGVVTGELFF.

For the CDR3, the DNA is TGTGCCAGCAGAGACCTCTCTGGAAACACCATATATTTT. It translates to CASRDLSGNTIYF. The chain couples TRBV2 to TRBJ1-3; D ambiguous. The CDR3 runs to 13 residues. V lost 6 bases, J lost 0 bases, and 6 bases lay in between. Per the germline V gene, CDR1 is SNHLY and CDR2 is FYNNEI.

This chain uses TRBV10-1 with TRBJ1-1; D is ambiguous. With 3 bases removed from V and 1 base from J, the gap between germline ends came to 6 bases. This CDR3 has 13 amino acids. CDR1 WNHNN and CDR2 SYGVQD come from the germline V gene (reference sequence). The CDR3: CASSDSSNTEAFF. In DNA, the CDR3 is TGCGCCAGCAGTGACAGCTCGAACACTGAAGCTTTCTTT.

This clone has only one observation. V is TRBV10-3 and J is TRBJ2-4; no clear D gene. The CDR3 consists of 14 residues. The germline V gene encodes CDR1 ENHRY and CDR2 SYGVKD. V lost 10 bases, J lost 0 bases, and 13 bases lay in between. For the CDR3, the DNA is TGTGCCACCGGAATGGACCTAGCCAAAAACATTCAGTACTTC. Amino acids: CATGMDLAKNIQYF.

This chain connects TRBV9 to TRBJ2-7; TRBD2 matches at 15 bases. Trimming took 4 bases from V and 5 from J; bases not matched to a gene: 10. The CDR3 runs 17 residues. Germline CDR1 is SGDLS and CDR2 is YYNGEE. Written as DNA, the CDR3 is TGTGCCAGCAGCCCAGGACTAGCGGGAGGGCCTTCCAACGAGCAGTACTTC. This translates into CASSPGLAGGPSNEQYF.

The CDR3 nucleotides are TGTGCCAGCAGTTTAGAAGGCAGGGGTGACACTGAAGCTTTCTTT. This gives the protein CASSLEGRGDTEAFF. The rearrangement uses TRBV27 and TRBJ1-1, with D possibly matching TRBD1 (6 bases). The length of the CDR3 is 15 residues. Germline values: CDR1 MNHEY, CDR2 SMNVEV (reference sequence). Trimming left V 2 bases short and J 3 bases short, with 13 bases between.

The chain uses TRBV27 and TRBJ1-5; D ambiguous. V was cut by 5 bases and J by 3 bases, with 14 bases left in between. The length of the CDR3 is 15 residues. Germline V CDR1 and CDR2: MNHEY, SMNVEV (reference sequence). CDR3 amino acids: CASSARQRVNQPQHF. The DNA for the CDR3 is TGTGCCAGCAGTGCCCGACAAAGGGTCAATCAGCCCCAGCATTTT.

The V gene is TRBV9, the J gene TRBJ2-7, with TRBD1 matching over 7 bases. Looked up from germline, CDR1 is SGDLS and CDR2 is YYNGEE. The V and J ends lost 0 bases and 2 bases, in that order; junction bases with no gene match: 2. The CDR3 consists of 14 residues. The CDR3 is CASSVAGQPYEQYF. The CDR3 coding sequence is TGTGCCAGCAGCGTAGCGGGACAGCCCTACGAGCAGTACTTC.

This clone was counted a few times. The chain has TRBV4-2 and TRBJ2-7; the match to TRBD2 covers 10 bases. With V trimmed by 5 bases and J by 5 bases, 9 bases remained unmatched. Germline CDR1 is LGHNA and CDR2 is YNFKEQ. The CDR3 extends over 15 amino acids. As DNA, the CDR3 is TGTGCCAGCAGCTTACCGGGACTAGCGACACACGAGCAGTACTTC. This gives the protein CASSLPGLATHEQYF.